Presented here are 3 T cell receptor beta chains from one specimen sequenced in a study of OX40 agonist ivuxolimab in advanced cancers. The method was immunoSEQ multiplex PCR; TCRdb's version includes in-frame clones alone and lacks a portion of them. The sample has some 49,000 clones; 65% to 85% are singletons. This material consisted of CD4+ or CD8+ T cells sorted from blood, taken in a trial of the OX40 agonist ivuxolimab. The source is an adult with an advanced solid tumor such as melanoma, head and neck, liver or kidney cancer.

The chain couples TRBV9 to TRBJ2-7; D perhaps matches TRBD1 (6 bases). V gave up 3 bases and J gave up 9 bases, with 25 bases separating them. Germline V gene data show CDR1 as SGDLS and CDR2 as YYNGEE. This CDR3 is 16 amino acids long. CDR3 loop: CASSGFLRDIDFGQYF. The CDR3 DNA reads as TGTGCCAGCAGCGGTTTCCTCCGGGACATCGACTTCGGGCAGTACTTC.

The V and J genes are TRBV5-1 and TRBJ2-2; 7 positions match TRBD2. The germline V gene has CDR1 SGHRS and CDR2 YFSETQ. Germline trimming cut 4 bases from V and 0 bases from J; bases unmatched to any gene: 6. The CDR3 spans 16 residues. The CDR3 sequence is CASSTGAGTNTGELFF. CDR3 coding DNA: TGCGCCAGCAGCACAGGAGCGGGGACGAACACCGGGGAGCTGTTTTTT.

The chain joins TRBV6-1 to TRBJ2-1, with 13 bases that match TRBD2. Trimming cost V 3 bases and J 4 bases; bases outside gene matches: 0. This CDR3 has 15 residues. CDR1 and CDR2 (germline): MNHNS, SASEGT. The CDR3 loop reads CASSETSGGYNEQFF. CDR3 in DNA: TGTGCCAGCAGTGAGACTAGCGGGGGGTACAATGAGCAGTTCTTC.